This is a list of T cell receptor beta chains from one sample in a study of T cell responses to AZD1222 COVID-19 vaccine. TCRdb keeps only in-frame clones here, not all; method: immunoSEQ multiplex PCR. The data hold some 180,000 clones, with roughly 90% observed a single time. The material was peripheral blood, obtained on day 0 of AZD1222 vaccination. These receptors were obtained from an adult in good health. Both conserved end residues are trimmed from each CDR3. The order of the fields is J gene, V gene, CDR3 protein.

J gene: TRBJ2-7
V gene: TRBV5-1
CDR3 protein: ASSTGQSYEQY

J gene: TRBJ1-1
V gene: TRBV5-1
CDR3 protein: ASSTPTGGEAF

J gene: TRBJ1-5
V gene: TRBV5-8
CDR3 protein: ASSFATENQPQH

J gene: TRBJ2-7
V gene: TRBV6-1
CDR3 protein: ASSEEGAGSYEQY

J gene: TRBJ1-1
V gene: TRBV18
CDR3 protein: ASSPDIMNTEAF

J gene: TRBJ2-2
V gene: TRBV11-2
CDR3 protein: ASSFPGRHTGELF

J gene: TRBJ1-3
V gene: TRBV11-2
CDR3 protein: ASSLGRDGNTIY

J gene: TRBJ1-4
V gene: TRBV2
CDR3 protein: ASSLGLNEKLF

J gene: TRBJ1-1
V gene: TRBV11-3
CDR3 protein: ASSQTPNTEAF

J gene: TRBJ1-1
V gene: TRBV7-3
CDR3 protein: ASSPGDRNTEAF

J gene: TRBJ1-5
V gene: TRBV4-1
CDR3 protein: ASSQGTGVGPQH

J gene: TRBJ1-4
V gene: TRBV27
CDR3 protein: ASKFRANEKLF

J gene: TRBJ2-1
V gene: TRBV5-1
CDR3 protein: ASSLGSSGRGIDEQF

J gene: TRBJ2-7
V gene: TRBV10-2
CDR3 protein: ASSEFRTGSYEQY

J gene: TRBJ1-2
V gene: TRBV11-2
CDR3 protein: ASSPQGGPNYGYT

J gene: TRBJ2-7
V gene: TRBV29-1
CDR3 protein: SAKGDLIYEQY

J gene: TRBJ1-5
V gene: TRBV9
CDR3 protein: ASSVDGVSQPQH

J gene: TRBJ2-2
V gene: TRBV29-1
CDR3 protein: SVEELRIGDTGELF

J gene: TRBJ2-7
V gene: TRBV2
CDR3 protein: ASRELAGTSYEQY

J gene: TRBJ2-1
V gene: TRBV7-2
CDR3 protein: ASSSSGTSGRQQF

J gene: TRBJ2-7
V gene: TRBV11-2
CDR3 protein: ASSVTFRGEQY

J gene: TRBJ2-6
V gene: TRBV11-2
CDR3 protein: ASSLESGQLSGANVLT

J gene: TRBJ1-5
V gene: TRBV2
CDR3 protein: ASNPGGWSNQPQH

J gene: TRBJ2-7
V gene: TRBV5-1
CDR3 protein: ASSLTTGGITYEQY

J gene: TRBJ1-6
V gene: TRBV5-1
CDR3 protein: ASSFWAGANSPLH

J gene: TRBJ2-7
V gene: TRBV6-5
CDR3 protein: ASSYGRLGYEQY

J gene: TRBJ1-5
V gene: TRBV1
CDR3 protein: TSSQDRGQGEQPQH

J gene: TRBJ2-7
V gene: TRBV4-1
CDR3 protein: ASSIRDKSYEQY

J gene: TRBJ2-2
V gene: TRBV5-1
CDR3 protein: ASSPDRTLNTGELF

J gene: TRBJ1-2
V gene: TRBV5-8
CDR3 protein: ASRQTGGNYGYT

J gene: TRBJ1-5
V gene: TRBV27
CDR3 protein: ASRAGHFSNQPQH

J gene: TRBJ2-2
V gene: TRBV5-4
CDR3 protein: ASSFPAGVITGELF

J gene: TRBJ1-5
V gene: TRBV7-3
CDR3 protein: ASSLRQGQPQH

J gene: TRBJ1-4
V gene: TRBV28
CDR3 protein: ASGSVGKLF

J gene: TRBJ1-5
V gene: TRBV4-2
CDR3 protein: ASSQDGQTGPHQPQH

J gene: TRBJ2-1
V gene: TRBV4-1
CDR3 protein: ASSQDGPSEQF

J gene: TRBJ2-2
V gene: TRBV4-2
CDR3 protein: ASSPDGGRVGELF

J gene: TRBJ2-3
V gene: TRBV6-2/TRBV6-3
CDR3 protein: ASSTPGKAADTQY

J gene: TRBJ1-3
V gene: TRBV11-2
CDR3 protein: ASSSTGGSSGNTIY

J gene: TRBJ1-1
V gene: TRBV6-6
CDR3 protein: ASNSRTGGTEAF

J gene: TRBJ1-2
V gene: TRBV7-2
CDR3 protein: ASSLDSGQGNGYT

J gene: TRBJ2-1
V gene: TRBV2
CDR3 protein: ASSDGQFGGGDEQF

J gene: TRBJ2-1
V gene: TRBV7-9
CDR3 protein: ASSYGLGSNEQF

J gene: TRBJ2-7
V gene: TRBV4-1
CDR3 protein: ASSQVGYEQY

J gene: TRBJ2-1
V gene: TRBV5-1
CDR3 protein: ASVLTSGVYNEQF

J gene: TRBJ1-5
V gene: TRBV2
CDR3 protein: ASSPTGGVGQPQH

J gene: TRBJ1-1
V gene: TRBV25-1
CDR3 protein: ASSARDRVGKNTEAF

J gene: TRBJ2-2
V gene: TRBV14
CDR3 protein: ASSPRGLALDTGELF

J gene: TRBJ2-2
V gene: TRBV5-5
CDR3 protein: ASSLLGGSGELF

J gene: TRBJ2-1
V gene: TRBV4-1
CDR3 protein: ASSQDRYGNEQF

J gene: TRBJ2-7
V gene: TRBV7-3
CDR3 protein: ASSLGAGSYEQY

J gene: TRBJ1-2
V gene: TRBV24-1
CDR3 protein: ATSDLSGYT

J gene: TRBJ1-4
V gene: TRBV5-1
CDR3 protein: ASSPRQGRATNEKLF

J gene: TRBJ1-1
V gene: TRBV28
CDR3 protein: ASSSYRGTEAF

J gene: TRBJ2-5
V gene: TRBV29-1
CDR3 protein: SLTPGQEGETQY

J gene: TRBJ2-5
V gene: TRBV15
CDR3 protein: ATSRAGVGQETQY

J gene: TRBJ2-1
V gene: TRBV5-1
CDR3 protein: ASSLRGGSSYNEQF

J gene: TRBJ2-2
V gene: TRBV2
CDR3 protein: ASSEFGGQGTGELF

J gene: TRBJ1-5
V gene: TRBV15
CDR3 protein: ATSRRTGGGQPQH

J gene: TRBJ2-1
V gene: TRBV29-1
CDR3 protein: SSLAGTYNEQF